The sample holds many counts of the clone carrying this T cell receptor beta chain. What it recognizes is unknown. The entry originates in a study of T cell repertoires in cytomegalovirus infection. Looking at the study overall: HLA-C-restricted CMV epitopes, recently identified, and well-studied HLA-B-restricted ones were used by the study. It was the public TCR beta signatures that indicated both CMV infection and matching HLA type.

Study results and caveats: Pooled public TCR beta family frequency picked out CMV carriers with the relevant HLA.

TCRdb re-derived calls from the reads in MiXCR, one entry per CDR3 protein. The sample has 600,000 to 700,000 distinct CDR3 sequences; roughly 30% are singletons. The clonotype originates from a human donor in good health (CMV status not recorded). Some clones in this sample may be carry-over from other donors' samples. The input for sequencing was cultured PBMCs, taken from culture after CMV antigen stimulation.

Here the CDR3 DNA reads TGTGCCAGCACCCAAGGCGCGCCCACAGATACGCAGTATTTT. Protein sequence: CASTQGAPTDTQYF. This chain uses TRBV7-2 with TRBJ2-3; no definite D call. V was trimmed by 7 bases and J by 2 bases, leaving 13 bases between them. The CDR3 length is 14 residues. The germline CDR1 and CDR2 sequences are SGHTA and FQGNSA. Variable domain in full (rest from reference TRBV7-2 and TRBJ2-3): GAGVSQSPSNKVTEKGKDVELRCDPISGHTALYWYRQSLGQGLEFLIYFQGNSAPDKSGLPSDRFSAERTGGSVSTLTIQRTQQEDSAVYLCASTQGAPTDTQYFGPGTRLTVL.